This T cell receptor beta chain was sequenced in a study of CD4+ T cells in melanoma. Study observations and caveats: Neoantigen-specific CD4+ T cells in melanoma reportedly had diverse differentiation states.

Germline V gene sequence: CDR1 MGHRA, CDR2 YSYEKL. V shed 4 bases and J 1 base; nucleotides not matched to a gene: 19. The CDR3 has 19 residues. This clone was seen once. Its antigen is not identified. Profiling relied on immunoSEQ multiplex PCR, and the TCRdb table lists in-frame clones only, not all of them. The table records over 100,000 clones, about 90% of them present only once. The receptor comes from a human donor with melanoma. V and J are TRBV4-1 and TRBJ2-7; 7 nucleotides match TRBD2. The sequenced sample was peripheral blood. The CDR3 DNA sequence: TGCGCCAGCAGCCCCGGAATCTTCGTGGCGGGAGCGCCTTCCTACGAGCAGTACTTC. Protein product: CASSPGIFVAGAPSYEQYF.